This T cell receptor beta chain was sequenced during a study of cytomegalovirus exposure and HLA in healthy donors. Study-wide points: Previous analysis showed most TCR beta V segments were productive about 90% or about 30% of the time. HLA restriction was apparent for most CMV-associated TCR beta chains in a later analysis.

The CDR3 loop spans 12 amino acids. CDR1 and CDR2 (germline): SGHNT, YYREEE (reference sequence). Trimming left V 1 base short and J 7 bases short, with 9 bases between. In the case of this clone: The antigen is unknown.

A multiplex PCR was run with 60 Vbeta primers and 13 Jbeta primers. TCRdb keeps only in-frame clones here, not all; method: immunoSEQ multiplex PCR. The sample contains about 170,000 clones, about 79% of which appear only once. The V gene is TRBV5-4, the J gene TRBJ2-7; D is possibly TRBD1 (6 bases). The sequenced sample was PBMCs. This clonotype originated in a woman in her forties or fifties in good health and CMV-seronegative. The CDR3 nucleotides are TGTGCCAGCAGCTTGTCCGACAGGGAGCAGTACTTC. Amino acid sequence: CASSLSDREQYF.